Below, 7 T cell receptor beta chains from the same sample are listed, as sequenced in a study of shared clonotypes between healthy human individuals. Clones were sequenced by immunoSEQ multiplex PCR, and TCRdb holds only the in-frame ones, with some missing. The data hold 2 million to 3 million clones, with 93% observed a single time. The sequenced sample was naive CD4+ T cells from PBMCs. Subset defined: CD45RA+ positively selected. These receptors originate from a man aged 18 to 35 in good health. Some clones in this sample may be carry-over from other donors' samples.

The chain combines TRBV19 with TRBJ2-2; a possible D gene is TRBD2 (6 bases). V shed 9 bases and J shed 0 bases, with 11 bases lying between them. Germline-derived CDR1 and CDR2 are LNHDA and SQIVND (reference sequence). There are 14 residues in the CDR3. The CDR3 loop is CASREKANTGELFF. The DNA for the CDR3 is TGTGCCAGCCGGGAGAAAGCGAACACCGGGGAGCTGTTTTTT.

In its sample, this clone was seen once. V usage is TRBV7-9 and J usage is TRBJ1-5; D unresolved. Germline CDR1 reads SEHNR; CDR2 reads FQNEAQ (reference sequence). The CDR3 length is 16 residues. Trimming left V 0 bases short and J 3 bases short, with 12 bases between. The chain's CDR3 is CASSLASAAVNQPQHF. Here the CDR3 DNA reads TGTGCCAGCAGCTTAGCGTCGGCAGCCGTCAATCAGCCCCAGCATTTT. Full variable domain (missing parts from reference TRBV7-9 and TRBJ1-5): DTGVSQNPRHKITKRGQNVTFRCDPISEHNRLYWYRQTLGQGPEFLTYFQNEAQLEKSRLLSDRFSAERPKGSFSTLEIQRTEQGDSAMYLCASSLASAAVNQPQHFGDGTRLSIL.

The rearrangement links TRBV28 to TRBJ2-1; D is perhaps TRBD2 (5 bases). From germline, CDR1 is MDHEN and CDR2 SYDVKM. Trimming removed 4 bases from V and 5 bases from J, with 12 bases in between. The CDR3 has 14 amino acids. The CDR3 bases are TGTGCCAGCAGTTCCCTTGGGCGGGACAATGAGCAGTTCTTC. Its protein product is CASSSLGRDNEQFF.

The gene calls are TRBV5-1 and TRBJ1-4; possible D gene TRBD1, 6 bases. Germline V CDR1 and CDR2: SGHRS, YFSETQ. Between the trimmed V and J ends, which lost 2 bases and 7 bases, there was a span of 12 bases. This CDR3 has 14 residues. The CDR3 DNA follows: TGCGCCAGCAGCTTTGAACAGGGTGGTGAAAAACTGTTTTTT. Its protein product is CASSFEQGGEKLFF.

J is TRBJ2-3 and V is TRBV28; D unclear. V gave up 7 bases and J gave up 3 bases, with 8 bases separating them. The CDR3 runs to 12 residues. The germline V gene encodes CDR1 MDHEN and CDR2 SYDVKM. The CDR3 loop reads CASTQMTDTQYF. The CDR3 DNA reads TGTGCCAGCACCCAGATGACAGATACGCAGTATTTT.

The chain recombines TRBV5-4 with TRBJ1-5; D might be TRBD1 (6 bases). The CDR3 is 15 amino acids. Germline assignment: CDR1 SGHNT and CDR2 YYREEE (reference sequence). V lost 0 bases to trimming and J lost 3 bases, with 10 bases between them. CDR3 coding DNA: TGTGCCAGCAGCTTGGGTGGACAGATCAATCAGCCCCAGCATTTT. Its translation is CASSLGGQINQPQHF.

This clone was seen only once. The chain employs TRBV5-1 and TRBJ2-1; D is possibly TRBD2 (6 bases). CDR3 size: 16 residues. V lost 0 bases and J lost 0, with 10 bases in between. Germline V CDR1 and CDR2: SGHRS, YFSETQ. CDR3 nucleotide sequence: TGCGCCAGCAGCTTGGGGGCGGGATTCTCCTACAATGAGCAGTTCTTC. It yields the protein CASSLGAGFSYNEQFF.